The 5 T cell receptor beta chains given below trace back to one sample, sequenced in a study of memory CD4+ T cells and cytomegalovirus serostatus. The sort gate was single viable CD3+CD4+CD8-CD45RO+ cells for memory CD4+ T cells. The assay was immunoSEQ multiplex PCR, and TCRdb's table has in-frame clones only and misses some. The table shows about 40,000 clones, with approximately 84% occurring only once. Sequenced sample: memory CD4+ T cells from blood. The receptors shown here come from an adult in good health and CMV-seronegative.

The V and J genes are TRBV5-4 and TRBJ2-2; D perhaps matches TRBD2 (6 bases). Trimming removed 3 bases from V and 4 bases from J, with 13 bases in between. The CDR3 contains 15 residues. CDR1 is SGHNT and CDR2 is YYREEE in the germline V gene (reference sequence). The CDR3 protein is CASSSGTSRTGELFF. The DNA of the CDR3 is TGTGCCAGCAGCTCCGGGACTTCCCGCACCGGGGAGCTGTTTTTT. Using reference TRBV5-4 and TRBJ2-2 for the parts outside the CDR3, the full variable domain is ETGVTQSPTHLIKTRGQQVTLRCSSQSGHNTVSWYQQALGQGPQFIFQYYREEENGRGNFPPRFSGLQFPNYSSELNVNALELDDSALYLCASSSGTSRTGELFFGEGSRLTVL.

The V gene is TRBV9, the J gene TRBJ2-3; D is possibly TRBD1 (5 bases). There are 16 residues in the CDR3. Trimming removed 4 bases at V and 0 bases at J, with 15 bases between. Germline lookup yields CDR1 SGDLS and CDR2 YYNGEE. The CDR3 here is CASSPRPDISTDTQYF. The CDR3 nucleotides are TGTGCCAGCAGCCCCCGACCGGACATTAGCACAGATACGCAGTATTTT.

The chain carries TRBV7-8 and TRBJ1-1, with 9 bases fitting TRBD1. Germline assignment: CDR1 SGHVS and CDR2 FQNEAQ. V shed 3 bases and J 9 bases; nucleotides not matched to a gene: 2. This CDR3 spans 12 amino acids. The DNA for the CDR3 is TGTGCCAGCAGCTTCGGACAGGGGAAAGCTTTCTTT. As protein: CASSFGQGKAFF.

This clone was picked up one time. The chain recombines TRBV6-5 with TRBJ2-7, with a tentative D call TRBD2 (6 bases). V lost 5 bases and J 2 bases, leaving 13 bases between the germline ends. Looked up from germline, CDR1 is MNHEY and CDR2 is SVGAGI. The CDR3 is made up of 14 amino acids. Written as DNA, the CDR3 is TGTGCCAGCAGTAAGGGACTTCGGGCCTACGAGCAGTACTTC. This encodes CASSKGLRAYEQYF.

Here the CDR3 DNA reads TGTGCCAGCAGCGGATTCAGCTCTGGAAACACCATATATTTT. This codes for CASSGFSSGNTIYF. The chain is built from TRBV9 and TRBJ1-3; no clear D gene. Germline CDR1 reads SGDLS; CDR2 reads YYNGEE. V was shortened by 3 bases and J by 0 bases, with 7 bases between the two germline ends. This CDR3 has 14 residues.